These T cell receptor beta chains were read from a single sample in a study of T-cell reconstitution after alpha-beta-depleted transplantation in children. TCRdb fed the PCR reads into MiXCR, producing one record per CDR3 protein. The sample lists some 220,000 distinct CDR3 sequences, about 11% occurring once. This material consisted of PBMCs, taken before TCRalphabeta/CD19-depleted stem cell transplant. These receptors were collected from a child less than two years old with acute myeloid leukemia, due to receive a stem cell transplant. The CDR3 runs from the conserved cysteine through the conserved F or W. Fields, in order: D gene, J gene, clone size, V gene, CDR3 DNA, CDR3 protein. D genes are given only for firm matches. Rows give clone size only sometimes, using once, few, many, or a class for an expanded clone.

NA TRBJ2-7 NA TRBV20-1 TGCAGTGCTGGGGGGTTACCCTACGAGCAGTACTTC CSAGGLPYEQYF
NA TRBJ2-5 many TRBV20-1 TGCAGTGCTCTAGGACTTTCACAACAAGAGACCCAGTACTTC CSALGLSQQETQYF
NA TRBJ1-6 many TRBV7-3 TGTGCCAGCAGCTTAGAAAGCCACCCAGGCCCCCTCCACTTT CASSLESHPGPLHF
NA TRBJ1-3 NA TRBV4-2 TGTGCCAGCAGCCAAGAGGAGTCCTCCTCTGGAAACACCATAAATTTT CASSQEESSSGNTINF
NA TRBJ1-5 many TRBV12-3/TRBV12-4 TGTGCCAGCAGTTTTAATTGGGACTATAGCAATCAGCCCCAGCATTTT CASSFNWDYSNQPQHF
NA TRBJ1-2 many TRBV29-1 TGCAGCGTTGAAAGTCCCCGGGGTTTTGGCTACACCTTC CSVESPRGFGYTF
NA TRBJ2-6 many TRBV12-3/TRBV12-4 TGTGCCAGCAGAAGGAATTCTGGGGCCAACGTCCTGACTTTC CASRRNSGANVLTF
NA TRBJ2-7 many TRBV5-1 TGCGCCAGCAGCTTGGGGGGCAGTTCCGAGCAGTACTTC CASSLGGSSEQYF
TRBD2 TRBJ2-3 NA TRBV11-1 TGTGCCAGCAGCTTCCTGAGGACTAGCGGGATCCTATGGGTAGATACGCAGTATTTT CASSFLRTSGILWVDTQYF
TRBD2 TRBJ2-1 many TRBV11-2 TGTGCCAGCAGCTTCCGGGGGGGCCTTGGTGAGCAGTTCTTC CASSFRGGLGEQFF
NA TRBJ2-7 few TRBV11-2 TGTGCCAGCAGCTTTGGGATCCAAATCTACGAGCAGTACTTC CASSFGIQIYEQYF
NA TRBJ2-2 many TRBV5-1 TGCGCCAGCAGCCTTGACATGAGGAACACCGGGGAGCTGTTTTTT CASSLDMRNTGELFF
TRBD2 TRBJ2-1 many TRBV20-1 TGCAGTGCTAGAAACCTCCTAGCGGGCCCTCACAATGAGCAGTTCTTC CSARNLLAGPHNEQFF
NA TRBJ2-2 many TRBV27 TGTGCCAGCAGTTCGGAGGGGAAAGGCCCTAGAATCGGGGAGCTGTTTTTT CASSSEGKGPRIGELFF
NA TRBJ2-7 few TRBV9 TGTGCCAGCAGTCCCGAAGGGTACGAGCAGTACTTC CASSPEGYEQYF
NA TRBJ2-7 NA TRBV21-1 TGTGCCAGCAGCAAGGTTCGAAACAGGGCCCACGAGCAGTACTTC CASSKVRNRAHEQYF
NA TRBJ2-2 many TRBV27 TGTGCCAGCAGTTTTGGGGTGACCGGGGAGCTGTTTTTT CASSFGVTGELFF
NA TRBJ1-6 many TRBV5-8 TGTGCCAGCAGCTTATTAACAGGGAAGAATTCACCCCTCCACTTT CASSLLTGKNSPLHF
NA TRBJ2-7 many TRBV29-1 TGCAGATCAGACGAGCAGTACTTC CRSDEQYF
NA TRBJ1-3 many TRBV7-8 TGTGCCAGCAGCCAGAGTCGCTCTGGAAACACCATATATTTT CASSQSRSGNTIYF
NA TRBJ1-3 many TRBV20-1 TGCAGTGCCATTGACCAGGGATACTCTGGAAACACCATATATTTT CSAIDQGYSGNTIYF
NA TRBJ2-7 many TRBV20-1 TGCAGTGCTAGGGAGGGATTGAACTACGAGCAGTACTTC CSAREGLNYEQYF
TRBD2 TRBJ2-1 many TRBV20-1 TGCAGTGCTAGAGATCCCGGATCGGGCGGGGGGGCATCCTACAATGAGCAGTTCTTC CSARDPGSGGGASYNEQFF
NA TRBJ2-6 many TRBV29-1 TGCAGCGTTAAGCTGAGCTCTGGGGCCAACGTCCTGACTTTC CSVKLSSGANVLTF
NA TRBJ2-5 many TRBV20-1 TGCAGTGCTAGAGTTCTGCAGGAGACCCAGTACTTC CSARVLQETQYF
TRBD1 TRBJ2-2 few TRBV2 TGTGCCAGCACCTCGGGACAGGGTGGCACCGGGGAGCTGTTTTTT CASTSGQGGTGELFF
TRBD1 TRBJ2-7 NA TRBV2 TGTGCCAACGGAGGCGGACAGGGGGCCTACGAGCAGTACTTC CANGGGQGAYEQYF
NA TRBJ2-7 NA TRBV7-7 TGTGCCAGCAGCTTTAGGTTCGGGGACGAGCAGTACTTC CASSFRFGDEQYF
TRBD1 TRBJ1-6 many TRBV28 TGTGCCAGCAGTTTTGGACAGGGGCCCTCACCCCTCCACTTT CASSFGQGPSPLHF
TRBD2 TRBJ2-1 many TRBV7-3 TGTGCCAGCAGCTCCCGGGAGGGGACCTACAATGAGCAGTTCTTC CASSSREGTYNEQFF
TRBD2 TRBJ2-7 many TRBV12-3/TRBV12-4 TGTGCCAGCAGTTCCTGGACTAGCGGGAGGGACGAGCAGTACTTC CASSSWTSGRDEQYF
NA TRBJ2-1 many TRBV7-2 TGTGCCAGCAGCTTAGCGCGGAACTCCTACAATGAGCAGTTCTTC CASSLARNSYNEQFF
NA TRBJ2-1 NA TRBV28 TGTGCCAGCAGTTTAACTCTACAGCTCAGCTCCTACAATGAGCAGTTCTTC CASSLTLQLSSYNEQFF
NA TRBJ1-1 many TRBV7-9 TGTGCCAGCAGCTTCCAGTCTATGAACACTGAAGCTTTCTTT CASSFQSMNTEAFF